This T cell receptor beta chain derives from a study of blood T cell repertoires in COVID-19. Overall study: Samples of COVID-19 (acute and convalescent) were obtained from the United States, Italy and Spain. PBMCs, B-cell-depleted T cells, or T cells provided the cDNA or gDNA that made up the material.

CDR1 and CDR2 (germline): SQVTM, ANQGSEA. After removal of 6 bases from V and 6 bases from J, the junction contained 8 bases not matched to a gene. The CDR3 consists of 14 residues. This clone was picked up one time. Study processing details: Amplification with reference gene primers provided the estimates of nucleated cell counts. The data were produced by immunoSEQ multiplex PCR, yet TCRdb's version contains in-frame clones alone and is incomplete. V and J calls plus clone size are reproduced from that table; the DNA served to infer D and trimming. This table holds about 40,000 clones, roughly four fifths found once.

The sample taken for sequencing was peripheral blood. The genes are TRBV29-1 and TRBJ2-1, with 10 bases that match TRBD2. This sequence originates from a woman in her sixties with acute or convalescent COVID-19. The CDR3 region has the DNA TGCAGCGTACTTCTAGCGGGAGTAGTCAATGAGCAGTTCTTC. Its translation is CSVLLAGVVNEQFF.